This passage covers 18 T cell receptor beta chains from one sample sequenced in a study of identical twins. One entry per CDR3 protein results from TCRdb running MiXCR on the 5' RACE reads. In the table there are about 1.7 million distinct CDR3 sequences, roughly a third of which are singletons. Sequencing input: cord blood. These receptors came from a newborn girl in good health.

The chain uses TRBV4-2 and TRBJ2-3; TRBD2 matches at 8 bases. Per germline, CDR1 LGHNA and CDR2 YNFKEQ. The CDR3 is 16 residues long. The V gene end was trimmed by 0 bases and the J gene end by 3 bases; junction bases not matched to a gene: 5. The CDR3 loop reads CASSQDRAGETDTQYF. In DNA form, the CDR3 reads TGTGCCAGCAGCCAAGACCGAGCGGGAGAGACAGATACGCAGTATTTT.

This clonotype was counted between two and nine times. This CDR3 is CASSVTGSGNEQFF. The CDR3 DNA sequence: TGTGCCAGCAGTGTGACAGGGTCCGGCAATGAGCAGTTCTTC. V usage is TRBV28 and J usage is TRBJ2-1, with 7 bases lining up with TRBD1. Per germline, CDR1 MDHEN and CDR2 SYDVKM. V lost 5 bases, J lost 6 bases, and 7 bases stayed unmatched. The CDR3 spans 14 residues.

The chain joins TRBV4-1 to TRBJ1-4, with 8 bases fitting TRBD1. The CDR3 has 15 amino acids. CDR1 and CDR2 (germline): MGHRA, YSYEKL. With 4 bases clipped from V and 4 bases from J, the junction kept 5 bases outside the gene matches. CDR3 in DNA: TGCGCCAGCAGCCGCGGACAGGGCTTTAATGAAAAACTGTTTTTT. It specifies CASSRGQGFNEKLFF.

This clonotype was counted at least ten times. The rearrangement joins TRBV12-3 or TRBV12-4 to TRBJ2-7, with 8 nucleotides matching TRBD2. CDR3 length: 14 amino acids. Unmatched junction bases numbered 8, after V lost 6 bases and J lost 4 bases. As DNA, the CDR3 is TGTGCCAGCAGAAGACTCGGGGGGGCTTACGAGCAGTACTTC. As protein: CASRRLGGAYEQYF.

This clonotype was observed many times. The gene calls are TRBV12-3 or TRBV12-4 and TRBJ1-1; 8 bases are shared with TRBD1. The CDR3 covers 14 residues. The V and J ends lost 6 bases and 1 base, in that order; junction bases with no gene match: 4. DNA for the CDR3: TGTGCCAGCAGCTGGGACAGGACGAACACTGAAGCTTTCTTT. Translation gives CASSWDRTNTEAFF.

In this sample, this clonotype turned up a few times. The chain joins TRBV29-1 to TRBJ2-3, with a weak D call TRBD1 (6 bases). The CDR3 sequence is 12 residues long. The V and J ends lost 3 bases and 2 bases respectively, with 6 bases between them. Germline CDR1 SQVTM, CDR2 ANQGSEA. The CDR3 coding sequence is TGCAGCGTTGAGGGACACACAGATACGCAGTATTTT. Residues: CSVEGHTDTQYF.

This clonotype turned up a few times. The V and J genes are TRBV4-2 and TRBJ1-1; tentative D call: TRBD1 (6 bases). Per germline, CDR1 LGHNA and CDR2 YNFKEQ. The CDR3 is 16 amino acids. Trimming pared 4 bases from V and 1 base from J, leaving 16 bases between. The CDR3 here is CASSRVSGGPNTEAFF. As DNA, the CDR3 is TGTGCCAGCAGCCGAGTATCGGGGGGCCCGAACACTGAAGCTTTCTTT.

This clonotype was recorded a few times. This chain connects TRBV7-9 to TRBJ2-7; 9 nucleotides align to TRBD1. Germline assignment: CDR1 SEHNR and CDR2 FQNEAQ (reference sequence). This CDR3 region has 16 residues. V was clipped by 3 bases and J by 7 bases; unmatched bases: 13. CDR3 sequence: CASSFPGTGIGHEQYF. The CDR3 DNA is TGTGCCAGCAGCTTTCCCGGGACAGGGATCGGTCATGAGCAGTACTTC.

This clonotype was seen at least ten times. The CDR3 region is CASSYLGNYGYTF. DNA of the CDR3: TGTGCCAGCAGTTACTTAGGGAACTATGGCTACACCTTC. V gene TRBV6-6 combines with J gene TRBJ1-2, with D hard to call. Trimming cost V 1 base and J 2 bases, with 5 bases left between them. Germline lookup yields CDR1 MNHNY and CDR2 SVGAGI (reference sequence). There are 13 residues in the CDR3.

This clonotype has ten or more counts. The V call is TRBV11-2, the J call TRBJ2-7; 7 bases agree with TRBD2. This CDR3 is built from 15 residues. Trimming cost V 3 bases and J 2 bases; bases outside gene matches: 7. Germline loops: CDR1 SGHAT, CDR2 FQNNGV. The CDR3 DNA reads TGTGCCAGCAGCTTCCTTCTAGCGGCCCCCTACGAGCAGTACTTC. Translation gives CASSFLLAAPYEQYF.

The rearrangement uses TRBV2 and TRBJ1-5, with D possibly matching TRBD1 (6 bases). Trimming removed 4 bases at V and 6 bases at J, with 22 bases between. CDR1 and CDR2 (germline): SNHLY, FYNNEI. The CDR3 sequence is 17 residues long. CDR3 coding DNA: TGTGCCAGCAGTGTTATGTGGACAGTTCACCTCACTCAGCCCCAGCATTTT. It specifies CASSVMWTVHLTQPQHF.

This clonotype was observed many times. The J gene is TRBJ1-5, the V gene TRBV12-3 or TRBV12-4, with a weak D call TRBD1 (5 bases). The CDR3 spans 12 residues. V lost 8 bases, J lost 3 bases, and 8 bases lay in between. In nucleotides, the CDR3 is TGTGCCAGCGGGACGGTCAATCAGCCCCAGCATTTT. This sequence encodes CASGTVNQPQHF.

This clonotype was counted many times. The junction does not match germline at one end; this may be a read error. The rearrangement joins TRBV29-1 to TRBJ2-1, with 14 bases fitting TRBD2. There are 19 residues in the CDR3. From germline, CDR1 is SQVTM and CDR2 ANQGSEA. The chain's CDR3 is CSAETWTSGRRAAYNEQFF. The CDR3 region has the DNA TGCAGCGCTGAAACTTGGACTAGCGGGAGGAGGGCCGCCTACAATGAGCAGTTCTTC.

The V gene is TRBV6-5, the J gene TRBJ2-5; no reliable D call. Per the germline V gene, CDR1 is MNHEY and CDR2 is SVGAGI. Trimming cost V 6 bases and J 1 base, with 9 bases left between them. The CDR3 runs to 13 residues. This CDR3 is CASRIGIQETQYF. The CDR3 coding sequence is TGTGCCAGCAGAATAGGGATCCAAGAGACCCAGTACTTC.

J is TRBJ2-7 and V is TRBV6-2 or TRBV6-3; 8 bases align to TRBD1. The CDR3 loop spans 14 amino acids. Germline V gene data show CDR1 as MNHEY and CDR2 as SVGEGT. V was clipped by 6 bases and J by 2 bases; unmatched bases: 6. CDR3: CASRTQGGPYEQYF. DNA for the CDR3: TGTGCCAGCAGAACACAGGGGGGCCCCTACGAGCAGTACTTC.

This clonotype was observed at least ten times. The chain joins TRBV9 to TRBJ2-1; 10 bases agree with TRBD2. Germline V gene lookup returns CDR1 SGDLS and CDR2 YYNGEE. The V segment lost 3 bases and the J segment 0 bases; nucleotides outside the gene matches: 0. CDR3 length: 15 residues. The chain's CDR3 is CASSASGGSYNEQFF. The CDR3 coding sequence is TGTGCCAGCAGCGCTAGCGGGGGCTCCTACAATGAGCAGTTCTTC.

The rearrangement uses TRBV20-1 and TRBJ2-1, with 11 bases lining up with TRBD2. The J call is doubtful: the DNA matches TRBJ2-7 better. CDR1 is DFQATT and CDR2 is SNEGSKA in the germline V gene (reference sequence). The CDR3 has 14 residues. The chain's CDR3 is CSVTGLAAYNEQYF. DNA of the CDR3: TGCAGTGTCACGGGACTAGCGGCATACAATGAGCAGTACTTC.

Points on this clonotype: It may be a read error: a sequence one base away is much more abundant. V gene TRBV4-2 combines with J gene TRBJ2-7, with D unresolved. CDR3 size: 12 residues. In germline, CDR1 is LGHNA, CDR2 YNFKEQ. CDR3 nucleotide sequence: TGTGCCTGCAGCCAAGATGGCGACGAGCAGTACTTC. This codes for CACSQDGDEQYF.